The 21 T cell receptor beta chains below were found in one sample sequenced in a study of blood T cell repertoires in COVID-19. Profiled with immunoSEQ multiplex PCR; TCRdb holds only in-frame clones, not every one. The table lists hundreds of thousands of clones, 86% of them singletons. Input material: peripheral blood. The receptors here all came from a woman between 65 and 79 years old with COVID-19, enrolled during active disease.

This clone was recorded a few times. V usage is TRBV11-2 and J usage is TRBJ2-7, with 7 positions matching TRBD1. CDR3 size: 15 residues. V dropped 1 base and J dropped 2; count of bases not matched to a gene: 5. The germline V gene encodes CDR1 SGHAT and CDR2 FQNNGV. CDR3 residues: CASSLGRDRTYEQYF. DNA for the CDR3: TGTGCCAGCAGCTTAGGCAGGGACAGAACCTACGAGCAGTACTTC.

V and J are TRBV6-2 or TRBV6-3 and TRBJ2-3; perhaps TRBD1 as D (7 bases). The V gene's germline CDR1 is MNHEY and CDR2 SVGEGT. The CDR3 covers 14 residues. V was pared by 2 bases and J by 5 bases, with 11 bases between. The CDR3 reads CASSYNRGGDTQYF. CDR3 DNA sequence: TGTGCCAGCAGTTACAACAGGGGAGGAGATACGCAGTATTTT.

The chain links TRBV7-2 to TRBJ1-4, with 7 bases fitting TRBD1. V gave up 1 base and J gave up 5 bases; unmatched junction bases: 10. The CDR3 covers 17 residues. Germline values: CDR1 SGHTA, CDR2 FQGNSA. CDR3 bases: TGTGCCAGCAGCTTAGTAGGGCCCCAGGGGGGAAATGAAAAACTGTTTTTT. Protein sequence: CASSLVGPQGGNEKLFF.

This chain uses TRBV29-1 with TRBJ2-7; 7 bases match TRBD1. J gave up 1 base and V 6 bases, and 3 bases lay outside the gene matches. Germline loops: CDR1 SQVTM, CDR2 ANQGSEA. The CDR3 has 12 amino acids. In nucleotides, the CDR3 is TGCAGCGTGTTGACAGGGTCCTACGAGCAGTACTTC. Protein: CSVLTGSYEQYF.

V usage is TRBV10-3 and J usage is TRBJ2-5, with TRBD1 identical over 8 bases. The CDR3 is 15 residues long. V trimming: 4 bases; J trimming: 4 bases; junction bases outside the gene matches: 8. The germline V gene has CDR1 ENHRY and CDR2 SYGVKD. CDR3 sequence: CAISGTGGVGETQYF. CDR3 DNA sequence: TGTGCCATCAGTGGTACAGGGGGTGTTGGAGAGACCCAGTACTTC.

The genes are TRBV4-1 and TRBJ2-7, with 8 bases matching TRBD2. Germline trimming cut 0 bases from V and 5 bases from J; bases unmatched to any gene: 3. The CDR3 runs to 14 residues. Germline V gene sequence: CDR1 MGHRA, CDR2 YSYEKL. CDR3 protein: CASSQEGRGDEQYF. In nucleotides, the CDR3 is TGCGCCAGCAGCCAAGAGGGGCGGGGGGACGAGCAGTACTTC.

This clone was detected a few times. This rearrangement joins TRBV5-5 to TRBJ1-2; 7 bases are shared with TRBD1. Looked up from germline, CDR1 is SGHKS and CDR2 is YYEKEE (reference sequence). The CDR3 spans 15 residues. J gave up 5 bases and V 1 base, and 8 bases lay outside the gene matches. CDR3 in amino acids: CASSLRTGVDYGYTF. CDR3 DNA sequence: TGTGCCAGCAGCTTGCGTACAGGGGTCGATTATGGCTACACCTTC.

The chain links TRBV19 to TRBJ1-1, with D uncertain. The CDR3 loop spans 14 amino acids. V lost 1 base to trimming and J lost 0 bases, with 6 bases between them. Germline V gene sequence: CDR1 LNHDA, CDR2 SQIVND (reference sequence). In DNA, the CDR3 is TGTGCCAGTAGTATAGTCAGTGTGAACACTGAAGCTTTCTTT. Protein sequence: CASSIVSVNTEAFF.

The J gene is TRBJ2-7, the V gene TRBV4-1, with 7 nucleotides matching TRBD1. The CDR3 is made up of 15 amino acids. J gave up 3 bases and V 0 bases, and 5 bases lay outside the gene matches. Germline V CDR1 and CDR2: MGHRA, YSYEKL. CDR3 nucleotides: TGCGCCAGCAGCCAAGACCGGACAGGATTCTACGAGCAGTACTTC. Its protein product is CASSQDRTGFYEQYF.

This chain connects TRBV9 to TRBJ2-2; 12 bases map to TRBD2. With V trimmed by 0 bases and J by 1 base, 1 base remained unmatched. CDR3 length: 17 amino acids. Germline values: CDR1 SGDLS, CDR2 YYNGEE. The CDR3 DNA follows: TGTGCCAGCAGCGTAGGGACTAGCGGGGAGAACACCGGGGAGCTGTTTTTT. Encoded protein: CASSVGTSGENTGELFF.

In its sample, this clone was seen once. This chain connects TRBV5-8 to TRBJ2-7; 11 nucleotides match TRBD1. This CDR3 spans 15 amino acids. V lost 4 bases and J lost 3; bases outside the gene matches: 6. Looked up from germline, CDR1 is SGHTS and CDR2 is YDEGEE. The CDR3 DNA sequence: TGTGCCAGCAGCACCCCGGACAGGGGGCTCTACGAGCAGTACTTC. Translating gives CASSTPDRGLYEQYF. Supplemented by reference TRBV5-8 and TRBJ2-7, the full variable domain reads EAGVTQSPTHLIKTRGQQATLRCSPISGHTSVYWYQQALGLGLQFLLWYDEGEERNRGNFPPRFSGRQFPNYSSELNVNALELEDSALYLCASSTPDRGLYEQYFGPGTRLTVT.

V and J are TRBV19 and TRBJ2-5, with a tentative D call TRBD2 (5 bases). This CDR3 is built from 13 residues. Germline V gene lookup returns CDR1 LNHDA and CDR2 SQIVND (reference sequence). Trimming shortened V by 6 bases and J by 5 bases, and 13 bases separated the two germline ends. CDR3 sequence reads: CASSLFSGETQYF. The CDR3 nucleotides read TGTGCCAGTAGCCTCTTCAGCGGTGAGACCCAGTACTTC.

The chain employs TRBV6-5 and TRBJ1-2; 9 bases match TRBD1. The CDR3 covers 15 residues. The trim removed 7 bases at V and 4 bases at J, leaving 10 bases unmatched. Germline lookup yields CDR1 MNHEY and CDR2 SVGAGI. CDR3 coding DNA: TGTGCCAGCACTACTTCATCGACAGGGGGCTATGGCTACACCTTC. It yields the protein CASTTSSTGGYGYTF.

The rearrangement joins TRBV6-5 to TRBJ2-7, with D perhaps matching TRBD2 (5 bases). Germline CDR1 and CDR2: MNHEY and SVGAGI. The CDR3 runs 12 residues. The germline V and J ends were trimmed by 6 bases and 11 bases, with 17 bases remaining between them. CDR3 in amino acids: CASSQHRDFEYF. In nucleotides, the CDR3 is TGTGCCAGCAGCCAACACCGGGATTTTGAGTACTTC.

This clone was recorded a few times. The chain recombines TRBV3-1 (or the pseudogene TRBV3-2) with TRBJ1-6, with unresolved D. Trimming stripped 1 base from V and 5 bases from J, with 9 bases between. Germline V gives CDR1 LGHDT, CDR2 YNNKEL (reference sequence). CDR3 length: 15 amino acids. The CDR3 nucleotides are TGTGCCAGCAGCCAAGCCGGGATCCATAATTCACCCCTCCACTTT. It is translated as CASSQAGIHNSPLHF.

This chain connects TRBV19 to TRBJ1-1; 7 bases map to TRBD1. Trimming removed 0 bases from V and 1 base from J; junction bases left unmatched: 8. The CDR3 is 17 amino acids. Germline V gives CDR1 LNHDA, CDR2 SQIVND (reference sequence). The CDR3 coding sequence is TGTGCCAGTAGTATAGATTCGGACAGGAGGAAGAACACTGAAGCTTTCTTT. Translation: CASSIDSDRRKNTEAFF.

V gene TRBV7-2 combines with J gene TRBJ2-1, with D tentatively TRBD2 (7 bases). Per germline, CDR1 SGHTA and CDR2 FQGNSA. V lost 8 bases and J 3 bases, leaving 17 bases between the germline ends. The CDR3 loop spans 15 amino acids. This CDR3 reads CASAKGGLVYNEQFF. DNA of the CDR3: TGTGCCAGCGCGAAGGGGGGGCTTGTCTACAATGAGCAGTTCTTC.

The V and J genes are TRBV19 and TRBJ1-4; D perhaps matches TRBD1 (5 bases). The CDR3 covers 13 residues. Deletions cut 6 bases from V and 3 bases from J, with 8 bases between. CDR1 and CDR2 (germline): LNHDA, SQIVND (reference sequence). The CDR3 reads CASRRGPNEKLFF. The CDR3 nucleotides are TGTGCCAGTAGGCGGGGACCTAATGAAAAACTGTTTTTT.

The chain joins TRBV11-3 to TRBJ2-2; 8 bases match TRBD2. This CDR3 is built from 17 residues. CDR1 and CDR2 (germline): SGHNT, YENEEA. V lost 5 bases, J lost 6 bases, and 14 bases stayed unmatched. The CDR3 here is CASSPTGLASIPGELFF. CDR3 in DNA: TGTGCCAGCAGCCCCACTGGACTAGCTTCTATCCCCGGGGAGCTGTTTTTT.

This rearrangement joins TRBV28 to TRBJ2-1; no firm D call. CDR3 size: 16 residues. Trimming removed 5 bases at V and 0 bases at J, with 14 bases between. Germline V CDR1 and CDR2: MDHEN, SYDVKM. Here the CDR3 DNA reads TGTGCCAGCAGTCCGAAATTCCACTCCTCCTACAATGAGCAGTTCTTC. Protein product: CASSPKFHSSYNEQFF.

The V gene is TRBV7-9, the J gene TRBJ1-1, with D perhaps matching TRBD1 (6 bases). The CDR3 is 14 residues long. Germline assignment: CDR1 SEHNR and CDR2 FQNEAQ (reference sequence). The V end was cut by 5 bases, the J end by 1 base, with 11 bases between. CDR3 bases: TGTGCCAGCAGCACACAGGGCAGGAACACTGAAGCTTTCTTT. It encodes CASSTQGRNTEAFF. Combining the CDR3 with reference TRBV7-9 and TRBJ1-1 gives the whole variable domain DTGVSQNPRHKITKRGQNVTFRCDPISEHNRLYWYRQTLGQGPEFLTYFQNEAQLEKSRLLSDRFSAERPKGSFSTLEIQRTEQGDSAMYLCASSTQGRNTEAFFGQGTRLTVV.